This T cell receptor beta chain was obtained from a study of T cell repertoires in cytomegalovirus infection. The overall study: It can be stated that public TCR beta signatures indicated CMV infection as well as a matching HLA type. Study results and limitations: Clonotype analysis showed dominance of the ex vivo response by HLA-C-restricted CMV-specific TCR beta clonotypes. CMV carriers with the relevant HLA were identified by cumulative public TCR beta family frequency.

From the reads, TCRdb called clonotypes with MiXCR, one entry per CDR3 protein. The sample shows some 180,000 distinct CDR3 sequences, about 17% of them seen only once. The CDR3 is made up of 14 amino acids. Trimming pared 5 bases from V and 1 base from J, leaving 9 bases between. Germline CDR1 and CDR2: SEHNR and FQNEAQ (reference sequence). This clonotype was picked up a small number of times. Its antigen is currently unknown. The specimen was CD8+ T cells from PBMCs. The TCR comes from a human donor in good health (CMV status not recorded). Some clones in this sample may be carry-over from other donors' samples. The V and J genes are TRBV7-9 and TRBJ2-1; D not certain. DNA for the CDR3: TGTGCCAGCAGCACCCGACCTTCCTACAATGAGCAGTTCTTC. Translation gives CASSTRPSYNEQFF.